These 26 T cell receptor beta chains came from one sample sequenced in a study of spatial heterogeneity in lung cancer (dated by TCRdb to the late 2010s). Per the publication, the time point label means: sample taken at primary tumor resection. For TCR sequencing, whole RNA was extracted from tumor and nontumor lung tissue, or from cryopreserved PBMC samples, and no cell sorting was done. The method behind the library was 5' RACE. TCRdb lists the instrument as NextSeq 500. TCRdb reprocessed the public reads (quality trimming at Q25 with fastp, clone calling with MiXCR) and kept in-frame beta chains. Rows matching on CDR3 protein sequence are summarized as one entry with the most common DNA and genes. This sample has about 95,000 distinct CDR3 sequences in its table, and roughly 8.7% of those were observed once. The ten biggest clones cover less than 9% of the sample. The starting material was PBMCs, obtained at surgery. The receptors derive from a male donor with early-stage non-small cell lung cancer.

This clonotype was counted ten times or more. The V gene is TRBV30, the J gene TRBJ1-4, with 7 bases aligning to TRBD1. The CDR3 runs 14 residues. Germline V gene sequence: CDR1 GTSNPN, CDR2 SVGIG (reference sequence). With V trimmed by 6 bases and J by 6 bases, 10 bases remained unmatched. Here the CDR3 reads CACPGGGGDEKLFF. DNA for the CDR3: TGTGCCTGCCCTGGAGGGGGCGGCGATGAAAAACTGTTTTTT.

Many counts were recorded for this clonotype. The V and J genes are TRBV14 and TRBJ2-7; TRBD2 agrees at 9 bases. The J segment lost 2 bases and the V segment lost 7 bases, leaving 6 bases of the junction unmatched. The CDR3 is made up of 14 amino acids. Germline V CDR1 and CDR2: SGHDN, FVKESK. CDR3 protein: CASTRTSVPYEQYF. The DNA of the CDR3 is TGTGCCAGCACTAGGACTAGCGTACCCTACGAGCAGTACTTC.

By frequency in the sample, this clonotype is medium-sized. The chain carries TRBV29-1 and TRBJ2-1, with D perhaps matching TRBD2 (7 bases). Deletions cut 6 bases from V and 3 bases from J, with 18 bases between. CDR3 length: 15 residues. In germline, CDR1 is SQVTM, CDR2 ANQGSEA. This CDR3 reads CSVGGLAAIYNEQFF. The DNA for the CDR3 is TGCAGCGTGGGGGGGCTAGCGGCCATCTACAATGAGCAGTTCTTC.

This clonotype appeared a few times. CDR3 in amino acids: CSARLGLETQYF. Here the CDR3 DNA reads TGCAGTGCTAGGCTAGGCCTAGAGACCCAGTACTTC. This rearrangement joins TRBV20-1 to TRBJ2-5; D remains ambiguous. CDR1 is DFQATT, CDR2 SNEGSKA, per germline (reference sequence). This CDR3 contains 12 residues. Trimming removed 3 bases from V and 4 bases from J, with 9 bases in between.

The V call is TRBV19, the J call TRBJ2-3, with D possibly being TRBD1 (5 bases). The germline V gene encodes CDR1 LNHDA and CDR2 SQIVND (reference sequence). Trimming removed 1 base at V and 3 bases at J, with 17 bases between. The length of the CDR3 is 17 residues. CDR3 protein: CASSIGRVQGWTDTQYF. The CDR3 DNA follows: TGTGCCAGTAGTATAGGACGTGTGCAGGGCTGGACAGATACGCAGTATTTT.

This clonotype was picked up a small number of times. The CDR3 reads CASSLDLGHEQFF. CDR3 nucleotide sequence: TGTGCCAGCAGCTTAGACCTGGGTCATGAGCAGTTCTTC. J is TRBJ2-1 and V is TRBV11-3, with D unclear. This CDR3 comprises 13 residues. Per germline, CDR1 SGHNT and CDR2 YENEEA. V lost 0 bases, J lost 8 bases, and 8 bases lay in between.

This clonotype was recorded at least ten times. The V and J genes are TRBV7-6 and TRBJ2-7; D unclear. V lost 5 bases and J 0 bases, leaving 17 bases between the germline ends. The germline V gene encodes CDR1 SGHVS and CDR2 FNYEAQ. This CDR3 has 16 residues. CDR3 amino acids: CASSAHLGTPSYEQYF. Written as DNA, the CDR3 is TGTGCCAGCAGCGCCCACCTAGGCACCCCCTCCTACGAGCAGTACTTC.

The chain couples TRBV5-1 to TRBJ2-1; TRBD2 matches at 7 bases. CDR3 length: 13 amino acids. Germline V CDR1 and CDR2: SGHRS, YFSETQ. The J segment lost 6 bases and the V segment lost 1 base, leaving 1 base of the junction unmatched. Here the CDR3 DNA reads TGCGCCAGCAGCTTGACTAGCGCCAATGAGCAGTTCTTC. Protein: CASSLTSANEQFF. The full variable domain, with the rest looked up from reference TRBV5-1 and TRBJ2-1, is KAGVTQTPRYLIKTRGQQVTLSCSPISGHRSVSWYQQTPGQGLQFLFEYFSETQRNKGNFPGRFSGRQFSNSRSEMNVSTLELGDSALYLCASSLTSANEQFFGPGTRLTVL.

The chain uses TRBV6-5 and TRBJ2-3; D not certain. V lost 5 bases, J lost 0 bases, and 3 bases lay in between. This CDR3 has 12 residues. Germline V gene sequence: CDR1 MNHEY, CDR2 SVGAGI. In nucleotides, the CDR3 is TGTGCCAGCAGTGCTAGCACAGATACGCAGTATTTT. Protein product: CASSASTDTQYF.

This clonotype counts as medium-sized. The CDR3 sequence: CSVEDQRHSYEQYF. Here the CDR3 DNA reads TGCAGCGTTGAAGATCAGAGGCACTCCTACGAGCAGTACTTC. The chain combines TRBV29-1 with TRBJ2-7; D call uncertain. The CDR3 is made up of 14 amino acids. V lost 0 bases to trimming and J lost 0 bases, with 9 bases between them. Germline V gene data show CDR1 as SQVTM and CDR2 as ANQGSEA.

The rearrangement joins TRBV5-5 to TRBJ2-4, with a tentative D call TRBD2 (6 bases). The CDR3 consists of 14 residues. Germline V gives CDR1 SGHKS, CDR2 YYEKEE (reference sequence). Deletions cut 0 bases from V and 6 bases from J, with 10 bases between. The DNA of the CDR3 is TGTGCCAGCAGCTTGGCGGGGCGGGGAAACATTCAGTACTTC. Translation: CASSLAGRGNIQYF.

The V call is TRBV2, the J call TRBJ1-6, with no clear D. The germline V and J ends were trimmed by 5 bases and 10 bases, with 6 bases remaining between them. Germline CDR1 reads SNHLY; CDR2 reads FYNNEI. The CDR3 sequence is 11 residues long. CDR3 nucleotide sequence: TGTGCCAGCAGTTTTGGGTCACCCCTCCACTTT. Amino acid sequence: CASSFGSPLHF.

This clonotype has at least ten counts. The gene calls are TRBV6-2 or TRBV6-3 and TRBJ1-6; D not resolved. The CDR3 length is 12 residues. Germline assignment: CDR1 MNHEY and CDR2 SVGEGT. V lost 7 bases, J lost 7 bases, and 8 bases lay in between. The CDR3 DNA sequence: TGTGCCAGCACACGACGGAATTCACCCCTCCACTTT. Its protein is CASTRRNSPLHF.

For the CDR3, the DNA is TGTGCCAGTGGAAAGGGACTAGCGGGGCTGGAGCAGTACTTC. Translated, it gives CASGKGLAGLEQYF. The chain carries TRBV19 and TRBJ2-7; 13 positions agree with TRBD2. Germline values: CDR1 LNHDA, CDR2 SQIVND (reference sequence). V shed 8 bases and J 7 bases; nucleotides not matched to a gene: 8. The CDR3 runs to 14 residues.

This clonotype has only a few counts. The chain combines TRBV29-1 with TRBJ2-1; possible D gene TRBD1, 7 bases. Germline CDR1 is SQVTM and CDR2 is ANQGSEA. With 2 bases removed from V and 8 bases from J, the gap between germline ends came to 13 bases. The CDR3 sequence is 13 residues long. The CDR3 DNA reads TGCAGCGTTGAATGGCAGGGGGGTGATGAGCAGTTCTTC. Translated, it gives CSVEWQGGDEQFF.

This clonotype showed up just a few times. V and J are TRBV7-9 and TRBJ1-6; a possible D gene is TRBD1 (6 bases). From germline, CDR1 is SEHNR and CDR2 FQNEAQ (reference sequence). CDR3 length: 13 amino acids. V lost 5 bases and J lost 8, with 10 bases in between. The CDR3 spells CASSPDRDSPLHF. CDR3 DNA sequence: TGTGCCAGCAGCCCGGACAGAGATTCACCCCTCCACTTT. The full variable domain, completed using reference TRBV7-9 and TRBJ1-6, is DTGVSQNPRHKITKRGQNVTFRCDPISEHNRLYWYRQTLGQGPEFLTYFQNEAQLEKSRLLSDRFSAERPKGSFSTLEIQRTEQGDSAMYLCASSPDRDSPLHFGNGTRLTVT.

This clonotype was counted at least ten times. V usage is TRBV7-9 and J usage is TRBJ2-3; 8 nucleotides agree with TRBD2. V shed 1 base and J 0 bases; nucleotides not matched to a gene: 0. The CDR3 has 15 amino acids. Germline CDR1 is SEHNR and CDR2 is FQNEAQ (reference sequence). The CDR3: CASSLERGSTDTQYF. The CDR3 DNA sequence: TGTGCCAGCAGCTTAGAGCGGGGGAGCACAGATACGCAGTATTTT.

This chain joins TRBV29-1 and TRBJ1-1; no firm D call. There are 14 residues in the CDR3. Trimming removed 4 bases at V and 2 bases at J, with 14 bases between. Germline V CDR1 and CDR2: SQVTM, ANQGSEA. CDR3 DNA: TGCAGCGTTGTAACCTCAGGTTTAAACACTGAAGCTTTCTTT. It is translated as CSVVTSGLNTEAFF. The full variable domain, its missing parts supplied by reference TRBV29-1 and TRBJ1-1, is SAVISQKPSRDICQRGTSLTIQCQVDSQVTMMFWYRQQPGQSLTLIATANQGSEATYESGFVIDKFPISRPNLTFSTLTVSNMSPEDSSIYLCSVVTSGLNTEAFFGQGTRLTVV.

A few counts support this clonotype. This chain's CDR3 is CSARDRGADTQYF. The CDR3 DNA sequence: TGCAGTGCTAGAGATAGGGGGGCCGATACGCAGTATTTT. This chain joins TRBV20-1 and TRBJ2-3, with D tentatively TRBD1 or TRBD2 (6 bases each). The CDR3 sequence is 13 residues long. Germline CDR1 is DFQATT and CDR2 is SNEGSKA (reference sequence). V lost 0 bases, J lost 6 bases, and 10 bases lay in between.

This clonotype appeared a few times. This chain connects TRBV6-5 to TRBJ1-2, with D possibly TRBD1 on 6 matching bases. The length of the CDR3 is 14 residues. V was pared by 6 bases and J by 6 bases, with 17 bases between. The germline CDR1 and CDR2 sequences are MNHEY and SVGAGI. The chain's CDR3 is CASSLSVYRDGYTF. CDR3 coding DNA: TGTGCCAGCAGCCTTAGCGTCTACAGGGATGGCTACACCTTC.

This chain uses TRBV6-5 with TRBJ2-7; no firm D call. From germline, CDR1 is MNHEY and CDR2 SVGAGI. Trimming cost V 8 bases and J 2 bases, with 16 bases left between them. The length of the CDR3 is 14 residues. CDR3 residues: CASRPPGPTYEQYF. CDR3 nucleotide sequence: TGTGCCAGCCGCCCCCCCGGGCCCACCTACGAGCAGTACTTC.

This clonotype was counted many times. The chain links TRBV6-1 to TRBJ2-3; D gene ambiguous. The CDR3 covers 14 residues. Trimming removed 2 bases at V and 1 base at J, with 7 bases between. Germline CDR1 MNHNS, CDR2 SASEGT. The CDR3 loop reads CASSETSGTDTQYF. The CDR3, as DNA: TGTGCCAGCAGTGAAACCTCGGGCACAGATACGCAGTATTTT.

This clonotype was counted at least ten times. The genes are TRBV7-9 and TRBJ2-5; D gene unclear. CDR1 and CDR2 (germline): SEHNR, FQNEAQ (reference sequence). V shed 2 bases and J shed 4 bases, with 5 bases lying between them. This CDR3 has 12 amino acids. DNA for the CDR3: TGTGCCAGCAGCTTAAATGTAGAGACCCAGTACTTC. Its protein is CASSLNVETQYF.

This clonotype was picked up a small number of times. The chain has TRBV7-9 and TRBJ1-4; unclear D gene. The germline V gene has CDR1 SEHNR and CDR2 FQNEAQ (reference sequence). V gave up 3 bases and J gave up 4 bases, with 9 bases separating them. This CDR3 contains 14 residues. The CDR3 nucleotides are TGTGCCAGCAGCTTCGGCAGCCGTAATGAAAAACTGTTTTTT. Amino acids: CASSFGSRNEKLFF.

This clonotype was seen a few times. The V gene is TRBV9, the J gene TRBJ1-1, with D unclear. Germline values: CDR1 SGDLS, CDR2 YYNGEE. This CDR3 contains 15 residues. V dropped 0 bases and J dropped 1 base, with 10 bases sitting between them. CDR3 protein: CASSVEAVGNTEAFF. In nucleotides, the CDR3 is TGTGCCAGCAGCGTAGAGGCGGTTGGGAACACTGAAGCTTTCTTT.

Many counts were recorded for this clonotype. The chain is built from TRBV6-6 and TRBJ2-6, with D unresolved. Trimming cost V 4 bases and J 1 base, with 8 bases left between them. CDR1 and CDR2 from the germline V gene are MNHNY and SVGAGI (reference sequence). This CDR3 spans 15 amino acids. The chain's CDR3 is CASSSRVSGANVLTF. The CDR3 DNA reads TGTGCCAGCAGTTCGAGAGTTTCTGGGGCCAACGTCCTGACTTTC.